The next 32 T cell receptor beta chains were all read from a single sample in a study of blood T cell repertoires in COVID-19. Assay: immunoSEQ multiplex PCR; the TCRdb copy retains only in-frame clones and omits some. The sample has over 55,000 clones, around 76% seen once. The sample taken for sequencing was peripheral blood. The receptor source for this set is a woman in her sixties with acute or convalescent COVID-19.

This chain connects TRBV25-1 to TRBJ1-6; D is uncertain. Germline lookup yields CDR1 MGHDK and CDR2 SYGVNS. Trimming stripped 7 bases from V and 8 bases from J, with 12 bases between. The length of the CDR3 is 13 residues. The CDR3 here is CASTLGRDSPLHF. CDR3 sequence (DNA): TGTGCCAGCACCTTGGGTCGGGATTCACCCCTCCACTTT.

The chain employs TRBV29-1 and TRBJ1-5, with 8 bases identical to TRBD1. The ends lost 7 bases at V and 0 bases at J; junction bases unmatched: 2. CDR1 and CDR2 from the germline V gene are SQVTM and ANQGSEA. This CDR3 has 13 amino acids. The CDR3 is CSATGGSNQPQHF. The CDR3 bases are TGCAGCGCTACAGGGGGTAGCAATCAGCCCCAGCATTTT.

This chain joins TRBV9 and TRBJ1-6, with D perhaps matching TRBD1 (5 bases). The CDR3 consists of 15 residues. The V gene lost 1 base and the J gene lost 10 bases, with 15 bases spanning the gap. The germline gives CDR1 SGDLS, CDR2 YYNGEE. The CDR3 reads CASSVRQGAESPLHF. As DNA, the CDR3 is TGTGCCAGCAGCGTACGACAAGGGGCTGAGTCACCCCTCCACTTT.

This chain uses TRBV4-3 with TRBJ1-1; tentative D call: TRBD1 (6 bases). In germline, CDR1 is LGHNA, CDR2 YSLEER. Trimming removed 0 bases from V and 1 base from J, with 15 bases in between. The CDR3 extends over 17 amino acids. DNA of the CDR3: TGCGCCAGCAGCCAAGAGATCTCAATACAGGGGAACACTGAAGCTTTCTTT. Its protein product is CASSQEISIQGNTEAFF.

The chain employs TRBV4-1 and TRBJ1-3, with 8 bases that match TRBD1. The V and J ends lost 1 base and 4 bases, in that order; junction bases with no gene match: 3. The germline V gene has CDR1 MGHRA and CDR2 YSYEKL. The CDR3 covers 15 residues. The CDR3 DNA reads as TGCGCCAGCAGCCAAGGACAGGGGAAAGGAAACACCATATATTTT. As protein: CASSQGQGKGNTIYF.

J is TRBJ2-7 and V is TRBV11-1, with D uncertain. The CDR3 covers 15 residues. Germline V gene data show CDR1 as SGHAT and CDR2 as FQDESV (reference sequence). Trimming took 0 bases from V and 5 from J, leaving 14 bases between them. The CDR3 sequence: CASSLALAPIDEQYF. The CDR3 DNA is TGTGCCAGCAGCTTAGCTCTGGCCCCGATCGACGAGCAGTACTTC.

This sequence joins TRBV30 and TRBJ1-5; D not resolved. Germline V gene data show CDR1 as GTSNPN and CDR2 as SVGIG (reference sequence). The CDR3 runs 13 residues. Trimming took off 2 bases at V and 5 bases at J, with 10 bases between the two ends. In DNA form, the CDR3 reads TGTGCCTGGAGTTCGACGGAGCATCAGCCCCAGCATTTT. Residues: CAWSSTEHQPQHF. The entire variable domain, with the rest obtained from reference TRBV30 and TRBJ1-5, is as follows: SQTIHQWPATLVQPVGSPLSLECTVEGTSNPNLYWYRQAAGRGLQLLFYSVGIGQISSEVPQNLSASRPQDRQFILSSKKLLLSDSGFYLCAWSSTEHQPQHFGDGTRLSIL.

This clone is a singleton in its sample. The chain employs TRBV7-9 and TRBJ2-7, with 8 bases lining up with TRBD1. Germline V gene sequence: CDR1 SEHNR, CDR2 FQNEAQ (reference sequence). This CDR3 is 14 amino acids long. Trimming took 5 bases from V and 2 from J; bases not matched to a gene: 5. CDR3 sequence reads: CASSPTGVAYEQYF. The CDR3 coding sequence is TGTGCCAGCAGCCCGACAGGGGTCGCCTACGAGCAGTACTTC.

The V call is TRBV5-1, the J call TRBJ1-5; the D gene is possibly TRBD1 (6 bases). The CDR3 runs to 15 residues. Germline V gene data show CDR1 as SGHRS and CDR2 as YFSETQ. Trimming left V 2 bases short and J 3 bases short, with 12 bases between. DNA of the CDR3: TGCGCCAGCAGCTTAACCACAGGGAACAATCAGCCCCAGCATTTT. It codes for CASSLTTGNNQPQHF.

The chain uses TRBV11-2 and TRBJ2-3; 8 nucleotides align to TRBD1. Germline loops: CDR1 SGHAT, CDR2 FQNNGV. This CDR3 region has 14 residues. The V segment lost 3 bases and the J segment 5 bases; nucleotides outside the gene matches: 4. CDR3 DNA sequence: TGTGCCAGCAGCTTCCAGGGGGCCGGAGATACGCAGTATTTT. As protein: CASSFQGAGDTQYF.

The chain has TRBV7-6 and TRBJ2-4; no clear D. With 6 bases removed from V and 0 bases from J, the gap between germline ends came to 15 bases. CDR1 and CDR2 (germline): SGHVS, FNYEAQ. The CDR3 is 16 amino acids. CDR3 sequence reads: CASRVSGQLAKNIQYF. The CDR3 coding sequence is TGTGCCAGCAGGGTTTCAGGCCAGCTAGCCAAAAACATTCAGTACTTC.

The gene calls are TRBV7-2 and TRBJ2-3; 10 nucleotides agree with TRBD2. CDR1 and CDR2 (germline): SGHTA, FQGNSA. V lost 6 bases to trimming and J lost 6 bases; unmatched junction nucleotides: 9. This CDR3 spans 15 amino acids. The chain's CDR3 is CASSPENSGGDTQYF. DNA of the CDR3: TGTGCCAGCAGTCCAGAGAATAGCGGGGGGGATACGCAGTATTTT.

The J gene is TRBJ1-1, the V gene TRBV10-2; 9 bases line up with TRBD1. V was pared by 5 bases and J by 4 bases, with 5 bases of the junction left unmatched. The CDR3 is made up of 14 amino acids. The germline V gene has CDR1 WSHSY and CDR2 SAAADI. The CDR3 DNA reads TGCGCCAGCAGTAACGACAGGGGGAGCACTGAAGCTTTCTTT. Encoded protein: CASSNDRGSTEAFF.

The genes are TRBV6-5 and TRBJ2-3; 11 nucleotides agree with TRBD1. The CDR3 consists of 16 residues. Unmatched junction bases numbered 3, after V lost 2 bases and J lost 2 bases. Germline CDR1 MNHEY, CDR2 SVGAGI. The CDR3 loop is CASSYGTGGITDTQYF. The CDR3 coding sequence is TGTGCCAGCAGTTACGGGACAGGGGGGATCACAGATACGCAGTATTTT.

The chain couples TRBV21-1 to TRBJ2-4; the table's D call, TRBD1, was not checked against the DNA. TRBV21-1 is a pseudogene. The CDR3 is 19 residues long. The CDR3 DNA reads TGTGCCAGCAGCGAATCCGGGACAGGAAAACTTATAGCCAAAAACATTCAGTACTTC. Its translation is CASSESGTGKLIAKNIQYF.

The V call is TRBV5-4, the J call TRBJ1-2; the D is unclear. This CDR3 is 13 amino acids long. CDR1 is SGHNT, CDR2 YYREEE, per germline (reference sequence). V lost 2 bases to trimming and J lost 4 bases, with 9 bases between them. The CDR3 coding sequence is TGTGCCAGCAGCTTTGGCGGCCCCTATGGCTACACCTTC. It translates to CASSFGGPYGYTF.

This clone has just a few counts. CDR3 residues: CASSESTGGGKGAKNIQYF. The CDR3 DNA is TGTGCCAGCAGTGAGAGCACAGGGGGCGGAAAAGGAGCCAAAAACATTCAGTACTTC. This chain joins TRBV2 and TRBJ2-4; TRBD1 agrees at 9 bases. With V trimmed by 3 bases and J by 0 bases, 12 bases remained unmatched. Germline values: CDR1 SNHLY, CDR2 FYNNEI. The CDR3 extends over 19 amino acids.

This chain uses TRBV7-9 with TRBJ2-5, with 7 bases matching TRBD2. The germline CDR1 and CDR2 sequences are SEHNR and FQNEAQ (reference sequence). V lost 5 bases to trimming and J lost 5 bases; unmatched junction nucleotides: 11. CDR3 length: 15 amino acids. The CDR3 here is CASSLGLGVPETQYF. CDR3 nucleotide sequence: TGTGCCAGCAGCCTAGGACTAGGAGTACCGGAGACCCAGTACTTC.

On this clone: A read error may account for a junction end that differs from germline. The chain couples TRBV7-9 to TRBJ2-1; 8 nucleotides match TRBD2. CDR3 length: 15 amino acids. In germline, CDR1 is SEHNR, CDR2 FQNEAQ (reference sequence). The CDR3 region has the DNA TGTGCCAGCAGCTTACTCGGGGGGGCTTACACTGAGCAGTTCTTC. This encodes CASSLLGGAYTEQFF.

This clone occurred a few times. This chain links TRBV3-1 (or the pseudogene TRBV3-2) with TRBJ1-2, with 7 bases fitting TRBD1. Unmatched junction bases numbered 10, after V lost 1 base and J lost 8 bases. CDR3 size: 15 residues. Germline V gives CDR1 LGHDT, CDR2 YNNKEL (reference sequence). The CDR3 DNA is TGTGCCAGCAGCCAAGCTCGAGGGGGCGAAAAAGGCTACACCTTC. This codes for CASSQARGGEKGYTF.

The CDR3 loop is CSASISGGPGLTDTQYF. CDR3 nucleotide sequence: TGCAGTGCTAGTATTAGCGGGGGCCCCGGGTTGACAGATACGCAGTATTTT. The rearrangement joins TRBV20-1 to TRBJ2-3; 9 bases line up with TRBD2. Germline values: CDR1 DFQATT, CDR2 SNEGSKA (reference sequence). The CDR3 sequence is 17 residues long. V gave up 3 bases and J gave up 3 bases; unmatched junction bases: 13.

The chain uses TRBV6-5 and TRBJ2-1; TRBD2 aligns across 8 bases. J gave up 6 bases and V 10 bases, and 11 bases lay outside the gene matches. The CDR3 is made up of 14 amino acids. Germline V gene data show CDR1 as MNHEY and CDR2 as SVGAGI. CDR3: CATSGRGAPNEQFF. The DNA for the CDR3 is TGTGCCACTTCGGGGCGGGGGGCCCCCAATGAGCAGTTCTTC.

The chain is built from TRBV27 and TRBJ1-4, with unresolved D. Trimming removed 5 bases at V and 4 bases at J, with 17 bases between. This CDR3 is 16 amino acids long. CDR1 and CDR2 from the germline V gene are MNHEY and SMNVEV (reference sequence). For the CDR3, the DNA is TGTGCCAGCAGTACCCTTTTATCGGGGTATAATGAAAAACTGTTTTTT. This translates into CASSTLLSGYNEKLFF.

This sequence joins TRBV5-1 and TRBJ2-1; D is possibly TRBD1 (5 bases). V lost 2 bases and J 2 bases, leaving 11 bases between the germline ends. CDR1 is SGHRS, CDR2 YFSETQ, per germline. The CDR3 extends over 15 amino acids. DNA of the CDR3: TGCGCCAGCAGCTTCGGCAGGGCCCCCTACAATGAGCAGTTCTTC. Protein: CASSFGRAPYNEQFF.

The chain carries TRBV3-1 (or the pseudogene TRBV3-2) and TRBJ2-5, with D uncertain. This CDR3 is built from 13 residues. Germline CDR1 is LGHDT and CDR2 is YNNKEL (reference sequence). V lost 2 bases, J lost 5 bases, and 9 bases lay in between. As DNA, the CDR3 is TGTGCCAGCAGCCAAATCTGTCTGGAGACCCAGTACTTC. Protein: CASSQICLETQYF.

Note on this clone: An end of the junction does not agree with germline; a read error may underlie this. The CDR3 sequence is CASRGLQIYTEQFF. The CDR3 DNA reads TGTGCCAGCAGGGGACTTCAAATTTACACTGAGCAGTTCTTC. This chain joins TRBV2 and TRBJ2-1, with D possibly matching TRBD2 (6 bases). This CDR3 has 14 amino acids. CDR1 is SNHLY, CDR2 FYNNEI, per germline.

V usage is TRBV13 and J usage is TRBJ2-7; tentative D call: TRBD1 (6 bases). The CDR3 has 12 amino acids. V lost 5 bases, J lost 9 bases, and 14 bases lay in between. Germline V gives CDR1 PRHDT, CDR2 FYEKMQ (reference sequence). CDR3 coding DNA: TGTGCCAGCAGCCTTGGTCGAGGGGGGCAGTACTTC. It translates to CASSLGRGGQYF.

The rearrangement links TRBV5-1 to TRBJ1-3, with a tentative D call TRBD1 (5 bases). The CDR3 consists of 15 residues. Germline CDR1 is SGHRS and CDR2 is YFSETQ. Trimming left V 1 base short and J 8 bases short, with 16 bases between. Here the CDR3 reads CASSLYQGGSDTIYF. The CDR3 DNA is TGCGCCAGCAGCTTGTATCAGGGCGGTTCGGACACCATATATTTT.

DNA of the CDR3: TGTGCCAGCAGTTTATCACGAGGGCCATACCCGGCTGAAGCTTTCTTT. This sequence encodes CASSLSRGPYPAEAFF. The chain employs TRBV27 and TRBJ1-1; D remains unclear. The CDR3 sequence is 16 residues long. Trimming cost V 0 bases and J 6 bases, with 17 bases left between them. CDR1 is MNHEY, CDR2 SMNVEV, per germline (reference sequence).

CDR3 loop: CASRTGQYNQPQHF. CDR3 DNA: TGTGCCAGCAGGACTGGACAGTACAATCAGCCCCAGCATTTT. The chain carries TRBV2 and TRBJ1-5, with TRBD1 as a possible D gene (6 bases). Trimming took off 6 bases at V and 3 bases at J, with 12 bases between the two ends. The CDR3 covers 14 residues. Per germline, CDR1 SNHLY and CDR2 FYNNEI.

Comment on this clone: One end of the junction varies from germline; a read error may be responsible. The chain has TRBV7-9 and TRBJ2-3; D possibly corresponds to TRBD2 (5 bases). This CDR3 region has 12 residues. Looked up from germline, CDR1 is SEHNR and CDR2 is FQNEAQ (reference sequence). The CDR3 region has the DNA TGTGCCAGCAGCCTAGCCCTAGATACGCAGTATTTT. It translates to CASSLALDTQYF.

The rearrangement uses TRBV9 and TRBJ1-6; no clear D gene. Trimming took off 0 bases at V and 7 bases at J, with 14 bases between the two ends. This CDR3 is 16 amino acids long. Germline CDR1 and CDR2: SGDLS and YYNGEE. CDR3 sequence reads: CASSVASPGYNSPLHF. In DNA form, the CDR3 reads TGTGCCAGCAGCGTAGCTTCCCCAGGTTACAATTCACCCCTCCACTTT.